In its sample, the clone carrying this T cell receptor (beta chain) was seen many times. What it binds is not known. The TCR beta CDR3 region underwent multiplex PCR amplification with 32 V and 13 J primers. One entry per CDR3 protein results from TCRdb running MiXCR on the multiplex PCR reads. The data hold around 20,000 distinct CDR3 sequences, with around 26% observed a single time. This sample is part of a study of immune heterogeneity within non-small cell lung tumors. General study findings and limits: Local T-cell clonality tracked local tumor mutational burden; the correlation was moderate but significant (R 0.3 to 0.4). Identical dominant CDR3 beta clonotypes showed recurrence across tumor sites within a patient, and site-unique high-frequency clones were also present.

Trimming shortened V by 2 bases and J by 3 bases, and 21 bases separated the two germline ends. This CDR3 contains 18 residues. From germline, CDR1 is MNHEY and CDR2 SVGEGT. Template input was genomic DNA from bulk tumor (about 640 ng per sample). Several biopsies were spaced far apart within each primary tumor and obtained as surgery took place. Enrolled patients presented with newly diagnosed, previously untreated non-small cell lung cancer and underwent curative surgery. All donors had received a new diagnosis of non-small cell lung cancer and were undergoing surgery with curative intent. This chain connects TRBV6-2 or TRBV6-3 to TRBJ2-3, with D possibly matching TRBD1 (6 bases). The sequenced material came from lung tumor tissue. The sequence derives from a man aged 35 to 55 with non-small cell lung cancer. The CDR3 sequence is CASSYIQGLGGFTDTQYF. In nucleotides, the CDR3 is TGTGCCAGCAGTTACATCCAGGGGCTCGGCGGGTTTACAGATACGCAGTATTTT.